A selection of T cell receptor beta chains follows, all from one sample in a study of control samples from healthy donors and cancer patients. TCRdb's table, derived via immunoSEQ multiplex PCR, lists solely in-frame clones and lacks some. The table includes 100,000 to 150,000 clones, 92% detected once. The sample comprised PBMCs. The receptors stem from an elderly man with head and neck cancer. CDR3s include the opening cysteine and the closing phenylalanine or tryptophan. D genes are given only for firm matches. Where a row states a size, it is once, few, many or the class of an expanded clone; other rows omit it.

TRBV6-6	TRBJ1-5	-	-	CASSYGTGLGDQPQHF	TGTGCCAGCAGTTACGGCACAGGGCTGGGTGATCAGCCCCAGCATTTT
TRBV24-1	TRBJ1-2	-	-	CATRGAALHYGYTF	TGTGCCACCAGGGGGGCAGCCCTCCACTATGGCTACACCTTC
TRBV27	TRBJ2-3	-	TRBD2	CASSFRLAGGTDTQYF	TGTGCCAGCAGTTTCAGGCTAGCGGGGGGCACAGATACGCAGTATTTT
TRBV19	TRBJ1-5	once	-	CASSIRGGNQPQHF	TGTGCCAGTAGTATCAGGGGAGGGAATCAGCCCCAGCATTTT
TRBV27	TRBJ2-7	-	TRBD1	CASSWGTGGYEQYF	TGTGCCAGCAGTTGGGGGACAGGGGGCTACGAGCAGTACTTC
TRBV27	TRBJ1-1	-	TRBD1	CASSLLGQGALEAFF	TGTGCCAGCAGTTTATTAGGGCAGGGGGCGCTTGAAGCTTTCTTT
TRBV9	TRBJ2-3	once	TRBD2	CASSVELAGVKDTQYF	TGTGCCAGCAGCGTAGAACTAGCGGGAGTTAAAGATACGCAGTATTTT
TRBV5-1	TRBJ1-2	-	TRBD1	CASSLMGGQGPYGYTF	TGCGCCAGCAGCTTGATGGGCGGACAGGGTCCGTATGGCTACACCTTC
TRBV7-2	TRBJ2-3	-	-	CASSFILSPSTDTQYF	TGTGCCAGCAGCTTCATACTATCCCCTAGCACAGATACGCAGTATTTT
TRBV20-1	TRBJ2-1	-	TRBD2	CSASLPRGGRAEFF	TGCAGTGCTAGTCTTCCCAGGGGCGGGAGGGCGGAGTTCTTC
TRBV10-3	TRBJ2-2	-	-	CAISESETGELFF	TGTGCCATCAGTGAGTCCGAGACCGGGGAGCTGTTTTTT
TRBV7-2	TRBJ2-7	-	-	CASSQSGYEQYF	TGTGCCAGCAGCCAGAGCGGTTACGAGCAGTACTTC
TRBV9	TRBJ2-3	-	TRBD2	CASSPRLAGGHSTDTQYF	TGTGCCAGCAGCCCAAGACTAGCGGGAGGACATAGCACAGATACGCAGTATTTT
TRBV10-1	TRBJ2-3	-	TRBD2	CASSGGMWGDTQYF	TGCGCCAGCAGCGGGGGGATGTGGGGAGATACGCAGTATTTT
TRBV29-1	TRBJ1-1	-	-	CSVAPSNTEAFF	TGCAGCGTGGCCCCGTCGAACACTGAAGCTTTCTTT
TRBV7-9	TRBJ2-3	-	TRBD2	CASSSGAGYTTNTQYF	TGTGCCAGCAGCTCTGGAGCGGGATACACGACGAATACGCAGTATTTT
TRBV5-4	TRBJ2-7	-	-	CASSWAGEQYF	TGTGCCAGCAGCTGGGCGGGGGAGCAGTACTTC
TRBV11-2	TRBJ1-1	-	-	CASSFLTRGDTEAFF	TGTGCCAGCAGCTTCTTGACTCGGGGGGACACTGAAGCTTTCTTT
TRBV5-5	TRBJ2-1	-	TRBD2	CASSPAGTSANEQFF	TGTGCCAGCAGCCCCGCCGGGACTAGCGCGAATGAGCAGTTCTTC
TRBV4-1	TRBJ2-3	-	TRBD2	CASSHRTSGGSADTQYF	TGCGCCAGCAGCCATCGAACTAGCGGGGGCTCGGCAGATACGCAGTATTTT